This T cell receptor beta chain came from a study of T cell responses to AZD1222 COVID-19 vaccine. Here immunoSEQ multiplex PCR was the method, and the copy in TCRdb shows in-frame clones only, minus some. The sample lists around 110,000 clones; 70% to 90% were seen once. The study, taken as a whole, reports: Repertoire sampling was restricted to post-peak T cell response timepoints. White British donors predominated, females outnumbered males, and clonal diversity was possibly underestimated.

Note on this clone: What it binds is unknown.

Germline-derived CDR1 and CDR2 are SGHTA and FQGTGA. The CDR3 runs to 15 residues. The V end lost 5 bases, the J end lost 2 bases, and 13 bases lay between the germline ends. This clonotype was obtained from an adult in good health. This material consisted of peripheral blood, taken on day 0 of MenACWY control vaccination. The chain joins TRBV7-3 to TRBJ2-1; tentative D call: TRBD2 (6 bases). The CDR3 reads CASSRAGRTYNEQFF. CDR3 DNA: TGTGCCAGCAGCCGGGCGGGGCGCACCTACAATGAGCAGTTCTTC.